This T cell receptor (beta chain) originates from a study of CD8+ T cells in alopecia areata. The CDR3 is 15 amino acids. V lost 0 bases and J 5 bases, leaving 11 bases between the germline ends. Germline CDR1 and CDR2: SGHDN and FVKESK. Treatment indicated: oral pan-JAK inhibitor, 5-10 mg twice daily. PBMCs served as the source from which CD4+ and CD8+ T cells were sorted. Reverse transcribed after extraction, RNA yielded cDNA as the sequencing template. Repertoires were generated with immunoSEQ multiplex PCR, while TCRdb's copy carries only in-frame clones and drops some. Among 90,000 to 150,000 clones listed, more than 45% were seen once. General observations from the study: Scalp clonality and expanded CD8+ clones among the top 100 showed significant decreases with tofacitinib.

Of note for this clone: Its antigen is unidentified.

V is TRBV14 and J is TRBJ2-1; perhaps TRBD1 as D (6 bases). This TCR was sampled from a human donor with alopecia areata. The sequenced sample was CD4+ T cells sorted from blood, obtained at week 4, from a patient treated with tofacitinib. The DNA of the CDR3 is TGTGCCAGCAGCCAAGACCAGGGGACAAACAATGAGCAGTTCTTC. Protein sequence: CASSQDQGTNNEQFF. Looking up the rest from reference TRBV14 and TRBJ2-1 gives the full variable domain: EAGVTQFPSHSVIEKGQTVTLRCDPISGHDNLYWYRRVMGKEIKFLLHFVKESKQDESGMPNNRFLAERTGGTYSTLKVQPAELEDSGVYFCASSQDQGTNNEQFFGPGTRLTVL.